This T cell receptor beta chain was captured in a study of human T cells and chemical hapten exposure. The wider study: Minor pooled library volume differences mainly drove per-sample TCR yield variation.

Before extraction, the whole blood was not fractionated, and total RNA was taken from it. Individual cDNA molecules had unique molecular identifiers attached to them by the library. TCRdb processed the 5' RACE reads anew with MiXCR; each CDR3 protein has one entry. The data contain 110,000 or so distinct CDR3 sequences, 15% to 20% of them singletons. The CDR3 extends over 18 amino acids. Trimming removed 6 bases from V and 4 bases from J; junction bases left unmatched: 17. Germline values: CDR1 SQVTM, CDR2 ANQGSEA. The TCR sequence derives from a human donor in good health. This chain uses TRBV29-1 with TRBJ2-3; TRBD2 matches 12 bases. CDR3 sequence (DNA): TGCAGCGTGACAGGACTAGCGGGATCGGAAAATGGTCCAGATACGCAGTATTTT. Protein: CSVTGLAGSENGPDTQYF.